These 29 T cell receptor beta chains originate from one sample sequenced in a study of T cell responses to AZD1222 COVID-19 vaccine. Repertoires were generated with immunoSEQ multiplex PCR, while TCRdb's copy carries only in-frame clones and drops some. This table has some 150,000 clones, approximately 90% appearing once. This specimen consisted of peripheral blood, obtained on day 0 of AZD1222 vaccination. These receptors originate from an adult in good health.

This chain connects TRBV19 to TRBJ1-5; D not resolved. V was pared by 2 bases and J by 4 bases, with 12 bases between. The germline CDR1 and CDR2 sequences are LNHDA and SQIVND (reference sequence). This CDR3 spans 15 amino acids. As DNA, the CDR3 is TGTGCCAGTAGTATATCCCCCGAGTGGAATCAGCCCCAGCATTTT. Residues: CASSISPEWNQPQHF.

This chain connects TRBV6-1 to TRBJ2-7; no firm D call. V gave up 3 bases and J gave up 3 bases, with 3 bases separating them. The CDR3 covers 11 residues. Germline V gene lookup returns CDR1 MNHNS and CDR2 SASEGT. The CDR3 DNA follows: TGTGCCAGCAGTGAGAACTACGAGCAGTACTTC. Translation: CASSENYEQYF.

The V gene is TRBV30, the J gene TRBJ1-6; no definite D call. With 3 bases removed from V and 5 bases from J, the gap between germline ends came to 14 bases. The CDR3 is 15 amino acids. CDR1 GTSNPN and CDR2 SVGIG come from the germline V gene (reference sequence). The CDR3 DNA sequence: TGTGCCTGGAGGGAAGGTGCTGGAGATAATTCACCCCTCCACTTT. Its translation: CAWREGAGDNSPLHF. Based on the CDR3 plus reference TRBV30 and TRBJ1-6, the full variable domain is SQTIHQWPATLVQPVGSPLSLECTVEGTSNPNLYWYRQAAGRGLQLLFYSVGIGQISSEVPQNLSASRPQDRQFILSSKKLLLSDSGFYLCAWREGAGDNSPLHFGNGTRLTVT.

The rearrangement uses TRBV28 and TRBJ1-2, with TRBD1 as a possible D gene (6 bases). The CDR3 extends over 16 amino acids. Germline CDR1 reads MDHEN; CDR2 reads SYDVKM. V lost 7 bases, J lost 6 bases, and 24 bases lay in between. CDR3 in amino acids: CASTQSRGRMMDGYTF. In DNA form, the CDR3 reads TGTGCCAGCACCCAGTCTAGGGGGAGAATGATGGATGGCTACACCTTC.

The chain employs TRBV10-3 and TRBJ2-4; a weak D match, TRBD2 (6 bases). This CDR3 has 15 amino acids. Germline V gene data show CDR1 as ENHRY and CDR2 as SYGVKD. Trimming took 6 bases from V and 4 from J, leaving 16 bases between them. The CDR3 sequence: CAISGRSGEKNIQYF. The CDR3 bases are TGTGCCATCAGCGGACGTAGCGGAGAAAAAAACATTCAGTACTTC.

The V and J genes are TRBV6-5 and TRBJ1-2; D is uncertain. Germline assignment: CDR1 MNHEY and CDR2 SVGAGI. The V and J ends lost 2 bases and 4 bases respectively, with 8 bases between them. This CDR3 is 13 amino acids long. CDR3 residues: CASSYERGYGYTF. In nucleotides, the CDR3 is TGTGCCAGCAGTTACGAACGAGGCTATGGCTACACCTTC.

This clone has a single count. CDR3: CASSSRFVMVAPKTGGVGETQYF. Written as DNA, the CDR3 is TGTGCCAGCAGTTCCCGTTTCGTGATGGTAGCCCCAAAAACAGGGGGCGTTGGGGAGACCCAGTACTTC. The chain couples TRBV27 to TRBJ2-5; 9 bases map to TRBD1. Unmatched junction bases numbered 32, after V lost 4 bases and J lost 5 bases. CDR3 length: 23 amino acids. The germline gives CDR1 MNHEY, CDR2 SMNVEV (reference sequence).

The V call is TRBV5-5, the J call TRBJ1-2; TRBD1 aligns across 7 bases. The CDR3 is 13 amino acids. V was pared by 3 bases and J by 4 bases, with 3 bases of the junction left unmatched. Germline V gene data show CDR1 as SGHKS and CDR2 as YYEKEE (reference sequence). CDR3 nucleotide sequence: TGTGCCAGCAGCTGGGGACAGCCCTATGGCTACACCTTC. Residues: CASSWGQPYGYTF. The variable domain in full, with the rest retrieved from reference TRBV5-5 and TRBJ1-2, is DAGVTQSPTHLIKTRGQQVTLRCSPISGHKSVSWYQQVLGQGPQFIFQYYEKEERGRGNFPDRFSARQFPNYSSELNVNALLLGDSALYLCASSWGQPYGYTFGSGTRLTVV.

The chain uses TRBV27 and TRBJ2-2, with TRBD2 matching over 7 bases. Germline trimming cut 6 bases from V and 7 bases from J; bases unmatched to any gene: 17. The length of the CDR3 is 17 residues. CDR1 and CDR2 from the germline V gene are MNHEY and SMNVEV (reference sequence). The CDR3 region is CASSLWAREGRGGELFF. For the CDR3, the DNA is TGTGCCAGCAGCCTGTGGGCGCGAGAGGGGAGGGGCGGGGAGCTGTTTTTT.

DNA for the CDR3: TGTGCCAGCAGCCAAAGCTGGAAGGGAACCTATAATTCACCCCTCCACTTT. Residues: CASSQSWKGTYNSPLHF. The rearrangement uses TRBV3-1 (or the pseudogene TRBV3-2) and TRBJ1-6; D call uncertain. The V gene's germline CDR1 is LGHDT and CDR2 YNNKEL (reference sequence). V lost 2 bases and J lost 2, with 13 bases in between. The CDR3 loop spans 17 amino acids.

The chain links TRBV5-5 to TRBJ2-1, with 7 bases identical to TRBD2. The J segment lost 7 bases and the V segment lost 4 bases, leaving 14 bases of the junction unmatched. Germline CDR1 SGHKS, CDR2 YYEKEE (reference sequence). CDR3 size: 16 residues. The CDR3 DNA sequence: TGTGCCAGCAGCCCCGGCGGGAGCTCGATCCGGAATGAGCAGTTCTTC. It specifies CASSPGGSSIRNEQFF. Complete variable domain (other parts from reference TRBV5-5 and TRBJ2-1): DAGVTQSPTHLIKTRGQQVTLRCSPISGHKSVSWYQQVLGQGPQFIFQYYEKEERGRGNFPDRFSARQFPNYSSELNVNALLLGDSALYLCASSPGGSSIRNEQFFGPGTRLTVL.

The chain couples TRBV7-2 to TRBJ1-6; no reliable D call. The germline V gene has CDR1 SGHTA and CDR2 FQGNSA. V dropped 1 base and J dropped 9 bases, with 13 bases sitting between them. The CDR3 has 15 amino acids. The CDR3 region is CASSLEPGSGSPLHF. As DNA, the CDR3 is TGTGCCAGCAGCTTAGAGCCGGGGAGTGGTTCACCCCTCCACTTT.

This chain joins TRBV5-1 and TRBJ1-1; weak D call: TRBD1 (5 bases). Germline CDR1 and CDR2: SGHRS and YFSETQ. The CDR3 sequence is 15 residues long. Trimming removed 4 bases from V and 0 bases from J, with 13 bases in between. In DNA form, the CDR3 reads TGCGCCAGCAGCCGGGACGGAGATATGAACACTGAAGCTTTCTTT. This sequence encodes CASSRDGDMNTEAFF. The full variable domain, rest sourced from reference TRBV5-1 and TRBJ1-1, is KAGVTQTPRYLIKTRGQQVTLSCSPISGHRSVSWYQQTPGQGLQFLFEYFSETQRNKGNFPGRFSGRQFSNSRSEMNVSTLELGDSALYLCASSRDGDMNTEAFFGQGTRLTVV.

The V gene is TRBV7-2, the J gene TRBJ1-4, with TRBD1 matching over 7 bases. This CDR3 spans 15 amino acids. Germline CDR1 and CDR2: SGHTA and FQGNSA. Trimming at V came to 5 bases and at J to 6 bases, leaving 9 bases not matched to a gene. This chain's CDR3 is CASSPHRQGDEKLFF. CDR3 in DNA: TGTGCCAGCAGCCCCCACAGGCAGGGGGATGAAAAACTGTTTTTT.

The chain carries TRBV12-3 or TRBV12-4 and TRBJ1-2, with D maybe TRBD1 (6 bases). The CDR3 covers 13 residues. Trimming took off 3 bases at V and 6 bases at J, with 11 bases between the two ends. The CDR3: CASSLARGHGYTF. The DNA of the CDR3 is TGTGCCAGCAGTTTGGCCAGGGGCCATGGCTACACCTTC.

The chain uses TRBV27 and TRBJ2-7, with TRBD2 identical over 7 bases. Per germline, CDR1 MNHEY and CDR2 SMNVEV (reference sequence). This CDR3 is 12 amino acids long. Trimming took 8 bases from V and 5 from J; bases not matched to a gene: 6. This CDR3 reads CASGGGHHEQYF. The CDR3 DNA sequence: TGTGCCAGCGGGGGGGGTCACCACGAGCAGTACTTC.

V gene TRBV7-2 combines with J gene TRBJ2-3; a possible D gene is TRBD2 (5 bases). Germline V gene sequence: CDR1 SGHTA, CDR2 FQGNSA. The germline V and J ends were trimmed by 1 base and 5 bases, with 7 bases remaining between them. CDR3 length equals 13 residues. In DNA form, the CDR3 reads TGTGCCAGCAGCTTAGGTCGGGGAGATACGCAGTATTTT. Its protein product is CASSLGRGDTQYF.

The chain recombines TRBV28 with TRBJ1-2, with no clear D. V gave up 5 bases and J gave up 1 base, with 14 bases separating them. From germline, CDR1 is MDHEN and CDR2 SYDVKM. The CDR3 spans 15 residues. The CDR3 DNA follows: TGTGCCAGCAGTCCCCAGGACGGTCTTAACTATGGCTACACCTTC. This gives the protein CASSPQDGLNYGYTF.

J is TRBJ2-3 and V is TRBV28; no clear D gene. The germline gives CDR1 MDHEN, CDR2 SYDVKM. The germline V and J ends were trimmed by 8 bases and 2 bases, with 5 bases remaining between them. The CDR3 length is 11 residues. CDR3 in amino acids: CASGVTDTQYF. The CDR3 DNA is TGTGCCAGCGGGGTCACAGATACGCAGTATTTT. Combining the CDR3 with reference TRBV28 and TRBJ2-3 gives the whole variable domain DVKVTQSSRYLVKRTGEKVFLECVQDMDHENMFWYRQDPGLGLRLIYFSYDVKMKEKGDIPEGYSVSREKKERFSLILESASTNQTSMYLCASGVTDTQYFGPGTRLTVL.

The J gene is TRBJ1-1, the V gene TRBV30; 7 bases line up with TRBD1. This CDR3 is built from 15 residues. CDR1 GTSNPN and CDR2 SVGIG come from the germline V gene (reference sequence). V was clipped by 4 bases and J by 10 bases; unmatched bases: 18. The CDR3 region is CAWNLITGELKPAFF. Here the CDR3 DNA reads TGTGCCTGGAATCTGATCACAGGGGAATTGAAGCCAGCTTTCTTT.

The chain joins TRBV15 to TRBJ2-2; D assignment may be TRBD1 or TRBD2 (7 bases each). The CDR3 extends over 15 amino acids. Looked up from germline, CDR1 is LNHNV and CDR2 is YYDKDF (reference sequence). V lost 3 bases, J lost 6 bases, and 14 bases lay in between. CDR3 residues: CATSRGGGQSGELFF. The CDR3 bases are TGTGCCACCAGCAGGGGAGGGGGCCAGTCCGGGGAGCTGTTTTTT.

V and J are TRBV4-2 and TRBJ1-6; 7 bases are shared with TRBD1. The CDR3 covers 19 residues. The V and J ends lost 0 bases and 7 bases, in that order; junction bases with no gene match: 15. CDR1 is LGHNA and CDR2 is YNFKEQ in the germline V gene. CDR3 region: CASSQERAGYRGRNSPLHF. The CDR3 DNA reads as TGTGCCAGCAGCCAAGAGCGGGCCGGTTACAGGGGTCGGAATTCACCCCTCCACTTT.

The J gene is TRBJ1-5, the V gene TRBV19, with D perhaps TRBD1 (6 bases). Germline CDR1 reads LNHDA; CDR2 reads SQIVND (reference sequence). The length of the CDR3 is 13 residues. The ends were cut back, 5 bases at V and 7 bases at J, with 12 bases in the middle. For the CDR3, the DNA is TGTGCCAGTAGTCTAAGGGGGGGGCAGCCCCAGCATTTT. Residues: CASSLRGGQPQHF.

This rearrangement joins TRBV6-2 or TRBV6-3 to TRBJ2-7, with a weak D call TRBD2 (5 bases). V shed 6 bases and J shed 2 bases, with 17 bases lying between them. CDR3 length equals 15 residues. The germline V gene has CDR1 MNHEY and CDR2 SVGEGT. CDR3 nucleotides: TGTGCCAGCAGCCGACGAGGGCTAGCTACCTACGAGCAGTACTTC. The encoded protein is CASSRRGLATYEQYF.

This clone is medium-sized (0.01 to 0.1%) by share. The gene calls are TRBV7-2 and TRBJ2-7; D is unresolved. Trimming cost V 3 bases and J 3 bases, with 9 bases left between them. This CDR3 region has 13 residues. Germline V gene lookup returns CDR1 SGHTA and CDR2 FQGNSA. In DNA form, the CDR3 reads TGTGCCAGCAGCTTTGGCGTGAACTACGAGCAGTACTTC. Translating gives CASSFGVNYEQYF. The full variable domain, completed using reference TRBV7-2 and TRBJ2-7, is GAGVSQSPSNKVTEKGKDVELRCDPISGHTALYWYRQSLGQGLEFLIYFQGNSAPDKSGLPSDRFSAERTGGSVSTLTIQRTQQEDSAVYLCASSFGVNYEQYFGPGTRLTVT.

This clone was picked up one time. This chain joins TRBV2 and TRBJ2-7, with TRBD1 identical over 7 bases. Germline V CDR1 and CDR2: SNHLY, FYNNEI. CDR3 length: 13 amino acids. J lost 3 bases, V lost 6 bases, and 5 bases had no gene match. The CDR3 bases are TGTGCCAGCAGCGCGACAGGGTACTACGAGCAGTACTTC. It encodes CASSATGYYEQYF.

The chain has TRBV4-2 and TRBJ2-4; 8 bases are a match to TRBD2. J lost 6 bases, V lost 1 base, and 5 bases had no gene match. Germline values: CDR1 LGHNA, CDR2 YNFKEQ. The CDR3 is made up of 15 amino acids. The CDR3 DNA sequence: TGTGCCAGCAGCCAAGTGAAAGGACTAGCAAACATTCAGTACTTC. Protein product: CASSQVKGLANIQYF.

This clone has a single count. V usage is TRBV25-1 and J usage is TRBJ1-6, with D tentatively TRBD1 (5 bases). The V end lost 5 bases, the J end lost 6 bases, and 8 bases lay between the germline ends. From germline, CDR1 is MGHDK and CDR2 SYGVNS. The CDR3 extends over 13 amino acids. The CDR3 nucleotides are TGTGCCAGCAGTCGGGGCTTTAATTCACCCCTCCACTTT. Translation: CASSRGFNSPLHF. Supplemented by reference TRBV25-1 and TRBJ1-6, the full variable domain reads EADIYQTPRYLVIGTGKKITLECSQTMGHDKMYWYQQDPGMELHLIHYSYGVNSTEKGDLSSESTVSRIRTEHFPLTLESARPSHTSQYLCASSRGFNSPLHFGNGTRLTVT.

The CDR3 DNA reads as TGTGCCAGTAGGTCCGGGCCCTCCCCGCATTTT. Residues: CASRSGPSPHF. The rearrangement uses TRBV19 and TRBJ1-5; D remains unclear. The CDR3 is 11 residues long. V shed 6 bases and J shed 15 bases, with 15 bases lying between them. The germline V gene has CDR1 LNHDA and CDR2 SQIVND (reference sequence).